This section outlines one T cell receptor (beta chain) sequence together with its context. These data come from a study of blood T cell repertoires in COVID-19. Overall study context: Acute and convalescent COVID-19 specimens originated in the United States, Italy and Spain.

The CDR3 has 14 amino acids. Trimming took 3 bases from V and 3 from J, leaving 8 bases between them. Germline V lookup: CDR1 MNHNS, CDR2 SASEGT. Authors' analysis steps: Amplified reference gene primers provided the basis for estimating nucleated cell counts. The repertoire was sequenced with immunoSEQ multiplex PCR; TCRdb's copy has only in-frame clones and lacks some. V and J calls and clone size are given by that table; D and trimming were obtained from the DNA. The sample has roughly 73,000 clones, approximately 78% seen once; the top ten hold roughly a sixth. The receptor was isolated from a human donor in a cohort sampled during active COVID-19. The chain uses TRBV6-1 and TRBJ2-2; D not certain. The material sequenced was peripheral blood. CDR3 nucleotide sequence: TGTGCCAGCAGTGAGACTTCTCACACCGGGGAGCTGTTTTTT. This gives the protein CASSETSHTGELFF.